This T cell receptor (beta chain) was sequenced for a study of blood T cells in healthy people across ages. The use of a sample-barcoded 5' primer and a J-beta primer mix characterized a second PCR of roughly 6 to 11 cycles. TCRdb fed the 5' RACE reads into MiXCR, producing one record per CDR3 protein. The table lists under 2 million distinct CDR3 sequences, about 35% of them singletons, with about 10% in the top ten. From germline, CDR1 is MDHEN and CDR2 SYDVKM. The J segment lost 5 bases and the V segment lost 3 bases, leaving 9 bases of the junction unmatched. The CDR3 length is 15 residues. What was sequenced was blood. The receptor comes from a woman in her twenties or thirties in good health. This sequence joins TRBV28 and TRBJ1-1, with TRBD1 matching 7 bases. The CDR3 spells CASSFEGRGLTEAFF. For the CDR3, the DNA is TGTGCCAGCAGTTTTGAAGGGAGGGGGCTTACTGAAGCTTTCTTT. Based on the CDR3 plus reference TRBV28 and TRBJ1-1, the full variable domain is DVKVTQSSRYLVKRTGEKVFLECVQDMDHENMFWYRQDPGLGLRLIYFSYDVKMKEKGDIPEGYSVSREKKERFSLILESASTNQTSMYLCASSFEGRGLTEAFFGQGTRLTVV.